Listed here are 26 T cell receptor beta chains from one sample, sequenced in a study of glioma-infiltrating T cells after dendritic cell vaccination. TCRdb's copy holds only in-frame clones and misses some; the assay was immunoSEQ multiplex PCR. The sample includes more than 85,000 clones, roughly 89% of them seen just once. The time point here: after dendritic cell vaccination, including at tumor progression/relapse. Sequenced material: blood, taken after dendritic cell vaccination. These receptors were taken from a human donor with glioblastoma.

Regarding this clone: This CDR3 is also generated by other DNA sequences in the sample. The chain uses TRBV6-5 and TRBJ1-6; 8 bases match TRBD1. The CDR3 extends over 14 amino acids. V lost 4 bases to trimming and J lost 4 bases; unmatched junction nucleotides: 0. Looked up from germline, CDR1 is MNHEY and CDR2 is SVGAGI. The DNA of the CDR3 is TGTGCCAGCAGTTGGACAGGGTATAATTCACCCCTCCACTTT. Protein product: CASSWTGYNSPLHF.

This clone appeared once. The gene calls are TRBV6-1 and TRBJ2-5; 8 bases line up with TRBD1. Germline lookup yields CDR1 MNHNS and CDR2 SASEGT. CDR3 size: 13 residues. Trimming removed 8 bases from V and 2 bases from J; junction bases left unmatched: 4. CDR3 DNA sequence: TGTGCCAGCTCGACAGGGGATCAAGAGACCCAGTACTTC. Residues: CASSTGDQETQYF.

V is TRBV2 and J is TRBJ2-7; 10 bases are shared with TRBD2. This CDR3 is 14 amino acids long. The trim removed 6 bases at V and 3 bases at J, leaving 5 bases unmatched. Germline V lookup: CDR1 SNHLY, CDR2 FYNNEI. The CDR3 sequence: CASRAGGGDYEQYF. In DNA, the CDR3 is TGTGCCAGCAGAGCGGGAGGGGGTGACTACGAGCAGTACTTC.

The chain is built from TRBV7-8 and TRBJ1-2; weak D call: TRBD1 (6 bases). From germline, CDR1 is SGHVS and CDR2 FQNEAQ. Trimming stripped 2 bases from V and 7 bases from J, with 8 bases between. The length of the CDR3 is 12 residues. CDR3 coding DNA: TGTGCCAGCAGCTTAAGGGGGAGTGGCTACACCTTC. It translates to CASSLRGSGYTF.

V gene TRBV7-8 combines with J gene TRBJ2-5, with TRBD1 matching over 8 bases. The trim removed 5 bases at V and 4 bases at J, leaving 9 bases unmatched. The CDR3 extends over 15 amino acids. Looked up from germline, CDR1 is SGHVS and CDR2 is FQNEAQ. CDR3 protein: CASSLTGARVETQYF. DNA for the CDR3: TGTGCCAGCAGCCTGACAGGGGCCAGGGTAGAGACCCAGTACTTC.

This clone has a single count. CDR3 sequence (DNA): TGCGCCAGCAGCTTGGGGGACAGGCTCAGTGGCTACACCTTC. This encodes CASSLGDRLSGYTF. This chain uses TRBV5-1 with TRBJ1-2; 8 bases fit TRBD1. Per the germline V gene, CDR1 is SGHRS and CDR2 is YFSETQ. The CDR3 runs 14 residues. J lost 7 bases, V lost 0 bases, and 5 bases had no gene match.

This clone has a single count. J is TRBJ2-3 and V is TRBV18; 7 nucleotides line up with TRBD2. The V gene end was trimmed by 6 bases and the J gene end by 6 bases; junction bases not matched to a gene: 9. The CDR3 spans 14 residues. Germline V gene lookup returns CDR1 KGHSH and CDR2 LQKENI. The CDR3 DNA sequence: TGTGCCAGCTCGCAGCGGGATAGAGAGGATACGCAGTATTTT. Translation: CASSQRDREDTQYF.

The chain is built from TRBV2 and TRBJ1-2, with D tentatively TRBD1 (6 bases). CDR3 size: 13 residues. CDR1 is SNHLY, CDR2 FYNNEI, per germline. Trimming shortened V by 5 bases and J by 6 bases, and 13 bases separated the two germline ends. CDR3 in DNA: TGTGCCAGCAGTCCCGGACAGAGAGATGGCTACACCTTC. This sequence encodes CASSPGQRDGYTF.

The chain carries TRBV5-1 and TRBJ2-7; weak D call: TRBD2 (5 bases). The V end was cut by 0 bases, the J end by 2 bases, with 12 bases between. Per the germline V gene, CDR1 is SGHRS and CDR2 is YFSETQ. This CDR3 has 15 residues. In DNA form, the CDR3 reads TGCGCCAGCAGCTTGGATGGCGGGCCCCCCTACGAGCAGTACTTC. Protein sequence: CASSLDGGPPYEQYF.

The chain joins TRBV18 to TRBJ1-1; D is ambiguous. The CDR3 loop spans 11 amino acids. Germline V CDR1 and CDR2: KGHSH, LQKENI. Trimming took off 5 bases at V and 4 bases at J, with 5 bases between the two ends. Here the CDR3 reads CASSGSTEAFF. In DNA form, the CDR3 reads TGTGCCAGCTCAGGGAGCACTGAAGCTTTCTTT.

CDR3 amino acids: CASSRNTGGDEQYF. The DNA for the CDR3 is TGTGCCAGCTCCCGTAATACAGGGGGTGACGAGCAGTACTTC. V usage is TRBV18 and J usage is TRBJ2-7, with TRBD1 matching 8 bases. Germline assignment: CDR1 KGHSH and CDR2 LQKENI. CDR3 size: 14 residues. Trimming took 6 bases from V and 5 from J; bases not matched to a gene: 9.

This chain links TRBV7-9 with TRBJ1-4; TRBD1 aligns across 7 bases. Losses at the gene ends were 5 bases for V and 8 bases for J; bases not matched to a gene: 8. CDR1 and CDR2 from the germline V gene are SEHNR and FQNEAQ (reference sequence). This CDR3 is built from 14 residues. The CDR3 region has the DNA TGTGCCAGCAGCCACACAGGGGAGAGCGAAAAACTGTTTTTT. As protein: CASSHTGESEKLFF.

This clone was seen just once. V usage is TRBV6-5 and J usage is TRBJ1-5; 7 bases are a match to TRBD1. Trimming removed 5 bases from V and 4 bases from J; junction bases left unmatched: 8. The CDR3 has 15 amino acids. CDR1 and CDR2 (germline): MNHEY, SVGAGI. The chain's CDR3 is CASSLGGQSNQPQHF. CDR3 in DNA: TGTGCCAGCAGTCTGGGGGGACAGAGTAATCAGCCCCAGCATTTT.

The CDR3: CASSLDTGGAFF. CDR3 DNA: TGTGCCAGCAGCCTCGACACCGGTGGGGCTTTCTTT. The V gene is TRBV7-2, the J gene TRBJ1-1; no reliable D call. CDR1 is SGHTA, CDR2 FQGNSA, per germline. The CDR3 is 12 amino acids. V was shortened by 5 bases and J by 11 bases, with 15 bases between the two germline ends.

In this sample, this clone turned up once. The gene calls are TRBV7-3 and TRBJ2-3; TRBD2 might be the D (5 bases). CDR3 size: 14 residues. Trimming took off 3 bases at V and 5 bases at J, with 12 bases between the two ends. Germline assignment: CDR1 SGHTA and CDR2 FQGTGA. The CDR3 here is CASSFSGLGDTQYF. The CDR3 DNA reads as TGTGCCAGCAGCTTCTCGGGGTTGGGAGATACGCAGTATTTT. The entire variable domain, with the rest obtained from reference TRBV7-3 and TRBJ2-3, is as follows: GAGVSQTPSNKVTEKGKYVELRCDPISGHTALYWYRQSLGQGPEFLIYFQGTGAADDSGLPNDRFFAVRPEGSVSTLKIQRTERGDSAVYLCASSFSGLGDTQYFGPGTRLTVL.

This chain uses TRBV6-1 with TRBJ2-2, with TRBD2 identical over 8 bases. V was clipped by 8 bases and J by 0 bases; unmatched bases: 5. CDR3 size: 15 residues. Per the germline V gene, CDR1 is MNHNS and CDR2 is SASEGT. The CDR3 protein is CASLPGGANTGELFF. CDR3 DNA sequence: TGTGCCAGCCTCCCCGGGGGGGCGAACACCGGGGAGCTGTTTTTT.

V and J are TRBV10-3 and TRBJ2-2; possibly TRBD2 for D (6 bases). V lost 4 bases, J lost 6 bases, and 12 bases lay in between. Germline CDR1 reads ENHRY; CDR2 reads SYGVKD. CDR3 size: 14 residues. CDR3 region: CAISGGTTPGELFF. CDR3 sequence (DNA): TGTGCCATCAGTGGCGGGACCACCCCCGGGGAGCTGTTTTTT.

This clone has a single count. The V call is TRBV5-1, the J call TRBJ1-6; D is unresolved. CDR1 and CDR2 (germline): SGHRS, YFSETQ. V was pared by 0 bases and J by 5 bases, with 3 bases between. This CDR3 comprises 13 residues. CDR3 sequence (DNA): TGCGCCAGCAGCTTGGCCAATAATTCACCCCTCCACTTT. It encodes CASSLANNSPLHF.

J is TRBJ1-1 and V is TRBV28; D possibly corresponds to TRBD1 (5 bases). V lost 4 bases to trimming and J lost 4 bases, with 13 bases between them. The CDR3 spans 14 residues. Germline CDR1 and CDR2: MDHEN and SYDVKM. The CDR3 DNA is TGTGCCAGCAGTTCAACGGGGGAGAGCACTGAAGCTTTCTTT. Amino acid sequence: CASSSTGESTEAFF. The full variable domain, completed using reference TRBV28 and TRBJ1-1, is DVKVTQSSRYLVKRTGEKVFLECVQDMDHENMFWYRQDPGLGLRLIYFSYDVKMKEKGDIPEGYSVSREKKERFSLILESASTNQTSMYLCASSSTGESTEAFFGQGTRLTVV.

The CDR3 loop reads CASSPGQGKSGEQYF. The DNA of the CDR3 is TGTGCCAGTAGTCCCGGACAGGGGAAATCCGGGGAGCAGTACTTC. J is TRBJ2-7 and V is TRBV19; 9 nucleotides align to TRBD1. The J segment lost 7 bases and the V segment lost 5 bases, leaving 12 bases of the junction unmatched. CDR3 length: 15 residues. Per the germline V gene, CDR1 is LNHDA and CDR2 is SQIVND (reference sequence).

This clone has a single count. The gene calls are TRBV5-4 and TRBJ2-5; D possibly corresponds to TRBD1 (6 bases). The CDR3 covers 15 residues. Germline CDR1 SGHNT, CDR2 YYREEE (reference sequence). Deletions cut 1 base from V and 4 bases from J, with 14 bases between. For the CDR3, the DNA is TGTGCCAGCAGCTTGCAAGGGGGTGGGGGAGAGACCCAGTACTTC. Amino acids: CASSLQGGGGETQYF.

The chain uses TRBV10-3 and TRBJ1-2; D gene ambiguous. The V gene's germline CDR1 is ENHRY and CDR2 SYGVKD. Trimming pared 4 bases from V and 8 bases from J, leaving 8 bases between. The CDR3 sequence is 11 residues long. The chain's CDR3 is CAISGQSGYTF. The CDR3 nucleotides are TGTGCCATCAGTGGTCAGTCCGGCTACACCTTC.

V is TRBV13 and J is TRBJ2-5, with TRBD2 identical over 16 bases. The CDR3 has 17 residues. V was pared by 3 bases and J by 4 bases, with 5 bases of the junction left unmatched. CDR1 is PRHDT and CDR2 is FYEKMQ in the germline V gene (reference sequence). The CDR3 DNA reads TGTGCCAGCAGCTTGCAGGGACTAGCGGGGGGGCGAGAGACCCAGTACTTC. As protein: CASSLQGLAGGRETQYF. Supplemented by reference TRBV13 and TRBJ2-5, the full variable domain reads AAGVIQSPRHLIKEKRETATLKCYPIPRHDTVYWYQQGPGQDPQFLISFYEKMQSDKGSIPDRFSAQQFSDYHSELNMSSLELGDSALYFCASSLQGLAGGRETQYFGPGTRLLVL.

The rearrangement links TRBV27 to TRBJ2-1; 10 bases line up with TRBD2. Trimming took 5 bases from V and 8 from J; bases not matched to a gene: 15. CDR1 is MNHEY, CDR2 SMNVEV, per germline (reference sequence). The CDR3 spans 17 residues. The CDR3 spells CASSQGASGSGWDEQFF. The DNA for the CDR3 is TGTGCCAGCAGTCAAGGGGCTAGCGGGAGTGGATGGGATGAGCAGTTCTTC.

The chain recombines TRBV11-3 with TRBJ2-7, with D tentatively TRBD2 (5 bases). V was clipped by 1 base and J by 0 bases, with 13 bases between them. Per germline, CDR1 SGHNT and CDR2 YENEEA. The CDR3 has 16 residues. CDR3 residues: CASSLGRRAASYEQYF. CDR3 in DNA: TGTGCCAGCAGCTTAGGGCGGCGGGCCGCCTCCTACGAGCAGTACTTC.

The genes are TRBV6-6 and TRBJ1-1, with 7 bases lining up with TRBD1. The junction had 5 bases not matched to a gene; V was cut back by 4 bases and J by 0 bases. Germline V gives CDR1 MNHNY, CDR2 SVGAGI (reference sequence). This CDR3 comprises 15 residues. The CDR3 reads CASSSRTGVNTEAFF. Written as DNA, the CDR3 is TGTGCCAGCAGTTCCCGAACAGGGGTGAACACTGAAGCTTTCTTT.